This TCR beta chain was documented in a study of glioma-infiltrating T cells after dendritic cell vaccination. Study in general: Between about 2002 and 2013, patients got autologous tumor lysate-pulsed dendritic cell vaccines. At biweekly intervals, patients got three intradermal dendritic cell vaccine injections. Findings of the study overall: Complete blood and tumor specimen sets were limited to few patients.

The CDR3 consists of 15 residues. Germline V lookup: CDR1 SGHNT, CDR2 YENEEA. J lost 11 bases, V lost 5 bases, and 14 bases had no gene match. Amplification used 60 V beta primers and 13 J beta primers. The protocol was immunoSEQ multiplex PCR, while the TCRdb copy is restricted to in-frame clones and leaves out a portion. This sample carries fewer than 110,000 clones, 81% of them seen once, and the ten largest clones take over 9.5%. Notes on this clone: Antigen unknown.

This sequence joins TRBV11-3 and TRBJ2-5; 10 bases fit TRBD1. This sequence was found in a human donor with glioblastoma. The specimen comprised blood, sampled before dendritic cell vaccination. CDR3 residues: CASSKSRDRGYEQYF. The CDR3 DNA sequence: TGTGCCAGCAGCAAATCGAGGGACAGGGGATATGAGCAGTACTTC.